These T cell receptor beta chains were read from a single sample in a study of T-cell reconstitution after alpha-beta-depleted transplantation in children. One entry per CDR3 protein results from TCRdb running MiXCR on the PCR reads. Of approximately 230,000 distinct CDR3 sequences listed, about 26% were seen once; the top ten hold roughly 2.6%. The sample consisted of PBMCs, taken before TCRalphabeta/CD19-depleted stem cell transplant. The receptors originated from a girl aged 2 to 10 with Fanconi anemia, due to receive a stem cell transplant. Both conserved end residues are part of each CDR3. A D gene is named only where the DNA matches it firmly. The listing skips clone size in some rows; elsewhere it reads once, few, many or a size class.

j_call v_call d_call clone_size cdr3_nt cdr3_aa
TRBJ1-2 TRBV5-1 - - TGCGCCAGCAGCTTAAGGACACCAAGTGACTATGGCTACACCTTC CASSLRTPSDYGYTF
TRBJ2-5 TRBV29-1 - few TGCAGCGTTGTTCCCATTTCCGGACTAACTATCGAGACCCAGTACTTC CSVVPISGLTIETQYF
TRBJ2-5 TRBV20-1 TRBD2 - TGCAGTGCAAGTCTAGCGGGAGCAGAGACCCAGTACTTC CSASLAGAETQYF
TRBJ2-7 TRBV29-1 TRBD2 few TGCAGCGGGGGGACTAGGTCCTACGAGCAGTACTTC CSGGTRSYEQYF
TRBJ2-5 TRBV5-1 - - TGCGCCAGCAGCTTGGTGAAAGGGTTCCAAGAGACCCAGTACTTC CASSLVKGFQETQYF
TRBJ2-3 TRBV5-5 - few TGTGCCAGCAGTCCCCGGGGAAAGGGAGCAGATACGCAGTATTTT CASSPRGKGADTQYF
TRBJ2-7 TRBV29-1 - many TGCAGCGTAGTTAGACAGGCTCGGTACGAGCAGTACTTC CSVVRQARYEQYF
TRBJ2-2 TRBV10-3 TRBD1 few TGTGCCATCAGAGACAGGGTAAAGAACACCGGGGAGCTGTTTTTT CAIRDRVKNTGELFF
TRBJ2-7 TRBV20-1 - many TGCAGTGCTAGAGATCTAAGACAGCCCTACGAGCAGTACTTC CSARDLRQPYEQYF
TRBJ2-7 TRBV5-1 TRBD1 many TGCGCCAGCAGCTTGGTACAGGGGGCCTACGAGCAGTACTTC CASSLVQGAYEQYF
TRBJ2-2 TRBV24-1 - - TGTGCCACCAGCACTTACAGGGACCTCTCCTACCCGAACACCGGGGAGCTGTTTTTT CATSTYRDLSYPNTGELFF
TRBJ2-3 TRBV11-2 TRBD2 many TGTGCCAGCAGCCATCTAGCGGGGGGCCGGATGACAGATACGCAGTATTTT CASSHLAGGRMTDTQYF
TRBJ1-2 TRBV12-5 - many TGTGCTAGTGGTTTGAGTCCAGGGCATGGCTACACCTTC CASGLSPGHGYTF
TRBJ2-7 TRBV21-1 - few TGTGCCAGCACCATCAGACCGAAACCCTACGAGCAGTACTTC CASTIRPKPYEQYF
TRBJ1-2 TRBV4-2 - - TGTGCCAGCAGCCCTACTATTGGTGACAGGAGCTATGGCTACACCTTC CASSPTIGDRSYGYTF
TRBJ2-1 TRBV4-2 - - TGTGCCAGCAGCCAAGACCCAGCGACGGGGACATTGGGTCACAATGAGCAGTTCTTC CASSQDPATGTLGHNEQFF
TRBJ2-1 TRBV5-1 TRBD2 many TGCGCCAGCAGCTTGCACCAGCGGGAGCTTCTTGTCGATGAGCAGTTCTTC CASSLHQRELLVDEQFF
TRBJ1-5 TRBV20-1 - many TGCAGTGCTAGAGATGAGAGGTGGCAGGGACCTTACTCCAATCAGCCCCAGCATTTT CSARDERWQGPYSNQPQHF
TRBJ1-3 TRBV29-1 - - TGCAGCGTTGAAGATCAAAGCTTCTCTGGAAACACCATATATTTT CSVEDQSFSGNTIYF
TRBJ2-7 TRBV12-3/TRBV12-4 TRBD1 many TGTGCCAGCAGAGGGACAGGGGCCGTCTACGAGCAGTACTTC CASRGTGAVYEQYF
TRBJ2-1 TRBV12-3/TRBV12-4 TRBD1 few TGTGCCAGCAGAACGGACAGGGGCACGTTCAATGAGCAGTTCTTC CASRTDRGTFNEQFF
TRBJ2-7 TRBV29-1 - many TGCAGCGTTGAATGGGGGACTTCCTACGAGCAGTACTTC CSVEWGTSYEQYF
TRBJ2-1 TRBV6-4 TRBD2 - TGTGCCAGCAGTGACTCGGCGGGAGGGGCCAATGAGCAGTTCTTC CASSDSAGGANEQFF
TRBJ2-7 TRBV7-6 - few TGTGCCAGCAGCTTAGGCGCCCAGGCTCCCTCCGAGCAGTACTTC CASSLGAQAPSEQYF
TRBJ2-7 TRBV20-1 TRBD2 few TGCAGTGCCGCCCCCGGACTAGCGGGGCTAGAGCAGTACTTC CSAAPGLAGLEQYF
TRBJ2-1 TRBV20-1 TRBD2 few TGCAGTGCTAGAAGGGGACTAGGTGACAATGAGCAGTTCTTC CSARRGLGDNEQFF
TRBJ1-6 TRBV25-1 - many TGTGCCAGCAGTGATGTGGGGGCGTCACCCCTCCACTTT CASSDVGASPLHF
TRBJ2-3 TRBV27 - - TGTGCCAGCAGTTCCCCCGGGGCAGATACGCAGTATTTT CASSSPGADTQYF
TRBJ2-3 TRBV6-5 TRBD2 many TGTGCCAGCAGGTACCTAGCGGGGATGACAGATACGCAGTATTTT CASRYLAGMTDTQYF
TRBJ2-1 TRBV30 - few TGTGCCTGGAGAAGATGGGCAACCTACAATGAGCAGTTCTTC CAWRRWATYNEQFF
TRBJ2-5 TRBV12-3/TRBV12-4 TRBD2 many TGTGCCAGCAGTTTTGGTAGCGGGGGAGTCCAAGAGACCCAGTACTTC CASSFGSGGVQETQYF
TRBJ1-5 TRBV6-5 TRBD1 many TGTGCCAGCAGTTCGAGACAGGGGAATCAGCCCCAGCATTTT CASSSRQGNQPQHF
TRBJ1-3 TRBV29-1 - many TGCAGCGCCGCTCAGGGAAACACCATATATTTT CSAAQGNTIYF
TRBJ2-4 TRBV20-1 - - TGCAGTGCCGAGATAGCCAAAAACATTCAGTACTTC CSAEIAKNIQYF
TRBJ2-1 TRBV12-3/TRBV12-4 TRBD2 many TGTGCCAGCAGGCTAGCGGGAGGGCCCATTGAGCAGTTCTTC CASRLAGGPIEQFF
TRBJ2-1 TRBV11-2 TRBD1 - TGTGCCAGCAGCCACGGGACAGTTCAAGAGCAGTTCTTC CASSHGTVQEQFF
TRBJ2-7 TRBV6-1 TRBD2 - TGTGCCAGCAGTCTGCGGGAGTTCGGGTACGAGCAGTACTTC CASSLREFGYEQYF
TRBJ2-7 TRBV29-1 - - TGCAGCGTCGAGGAGGCCTGCGAGCAGTACTTC CSVEEACEQYF
TRBJ2-7 TRBV18 - few TGTGCCAGCTCACAGAGCGGGTCTACCTACGAGCAGTACTTC CASSQSGSTYEQYF
TRBJ2-1 TRBV29-1 - many TGCAGCGTTGTGACGGGGAAGCCCTCCTACAATGAGCAGTTCTTC CSVVTGKPSYNEQFF
TRBJ2-5 TRBV20-1 TRBD1 - TGCAGTGCTAGAGATAGACAGGGGGTTGGAGAGACCCAGTACTTC CSARDRQGVGETQYF
TRBJ2-7 TRBV30 - - TGTGCCTGGAGTACAGAAGTCTCCTACGAGCAGTACTTC CAWSTEVSYEQYF
TRBJ2-5 TRBV29-1 - - TGCAGCGTTGAAGCGAATAACCAAGAGACCCAGTACTTC CSVEANNQETQYF
TRBJ2-1 TRBV9 TRBD2 few TGTGCCAGCAGCGGCCTAGCGGGAGCGGATGAGCAGTTCTTC CASSGLAGADEQFF
TRBJ2-7 TRBV20-1 TRBD2 few TGCAGTGCTAAGCGGGGGGACAGAATCTACGAGCAGTACTTC CSAKRGDRIYEQYF
TRBJ1-2 TRBV5-1 - many TGCGCCAGCAGCTTGGAAGGGACGCGGTCGGTGCTCATCTATGGCTACACCTTC CASSLEGTRSVLIYGYTF